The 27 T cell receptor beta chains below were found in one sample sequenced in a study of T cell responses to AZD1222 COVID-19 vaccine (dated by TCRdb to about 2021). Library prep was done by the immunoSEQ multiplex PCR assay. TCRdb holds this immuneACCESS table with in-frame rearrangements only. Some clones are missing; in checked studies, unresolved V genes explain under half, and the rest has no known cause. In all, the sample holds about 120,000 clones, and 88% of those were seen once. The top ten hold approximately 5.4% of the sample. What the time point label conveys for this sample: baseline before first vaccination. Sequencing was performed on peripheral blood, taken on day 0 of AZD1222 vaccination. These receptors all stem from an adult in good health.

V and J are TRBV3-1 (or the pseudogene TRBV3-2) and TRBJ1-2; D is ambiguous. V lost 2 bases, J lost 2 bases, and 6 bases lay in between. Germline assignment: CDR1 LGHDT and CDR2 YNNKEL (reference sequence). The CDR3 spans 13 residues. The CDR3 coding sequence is TGTGCCAGCAGCCAAAAAGGGAACTATGGCTACACCTTC. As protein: CASSQKGNYGYTF.

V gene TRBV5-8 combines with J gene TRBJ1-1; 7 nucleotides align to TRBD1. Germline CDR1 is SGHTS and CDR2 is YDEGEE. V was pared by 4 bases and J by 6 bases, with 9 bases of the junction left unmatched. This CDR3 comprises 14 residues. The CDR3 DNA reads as TGTGCCAGCAGCCCTGGAGGGGGCTGGGCTGAAGCTTTCTTT. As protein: CASSPGGGWAEAFF.

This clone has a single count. As DNA, the CDR3 is TGCGCCAGCAGCTGGACCGGGACAGCGAACACCGGGGAGCTGTTTTTT. Translated: CASSWTGTANTGELFF. The J gene is TRBJ2-2, the V gene TRBV5-1; TRBD1 aligns across 7 bases. The V segment lost 3 bases and the J segment 0 bases; nucleotides outside the gene matches: 5. Germline-derived CDR1 and CDR2 are SGHRS and YFSETQ. This CDR3 is 16 amino acids long.

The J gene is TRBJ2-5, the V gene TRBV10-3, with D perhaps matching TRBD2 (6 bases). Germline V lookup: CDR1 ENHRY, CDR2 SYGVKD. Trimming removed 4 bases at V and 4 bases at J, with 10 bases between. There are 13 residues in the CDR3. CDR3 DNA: TGTGCCATCAGTGCGCCCGGGGGAGAGACCCAGTACTTC. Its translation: CAISAPGGETQYF.

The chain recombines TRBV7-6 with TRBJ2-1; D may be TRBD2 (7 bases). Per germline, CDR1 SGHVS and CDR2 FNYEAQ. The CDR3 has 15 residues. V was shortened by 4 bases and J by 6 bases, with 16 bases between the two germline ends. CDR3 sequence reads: CASSSPGGGPNEQFF. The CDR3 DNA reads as TGTGCCAGCAGCTCCCCGGGCGGGGGCCCCAATGAGCAGTTCTTC. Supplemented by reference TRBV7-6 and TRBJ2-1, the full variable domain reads GAGVSQSPRYKVTKRGQDVALRCDPISGHVSLYWYRQALGQGPEFLTYFNYEAQQDKSGLPNDRFSAERPEGSISTLTIQRTEQRDSAMYRCASSSPGGGPNEQFFGPGTRLTVL.

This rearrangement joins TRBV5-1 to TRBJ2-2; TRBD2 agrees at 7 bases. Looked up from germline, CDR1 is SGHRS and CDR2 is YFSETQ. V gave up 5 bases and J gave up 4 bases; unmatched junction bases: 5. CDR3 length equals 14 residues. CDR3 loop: CASRIPGGTGELFF. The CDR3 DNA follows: TGCGCCAGCAGAATCCCGGGAGGCACCGGGGAGCTGTTTTTT.

Here the CDR3 reads CASSPASGAYEQYF. CDR3 DNA sequence: TGTGCCAGCAGCCCGGCCAGCGGAGCCTACGAGCAGTACTTC. This rearrangement joins TRBV27 to TRBJ2-7; maybe TRBD2 (5 bases). V shed 6 bases and J shed 2 bases, with 14 bases lying between them. Germline V CDR1 and CDR2: MNHEY, SMNVEV (reference sequence). This CDR3 spans 14 amino acids.

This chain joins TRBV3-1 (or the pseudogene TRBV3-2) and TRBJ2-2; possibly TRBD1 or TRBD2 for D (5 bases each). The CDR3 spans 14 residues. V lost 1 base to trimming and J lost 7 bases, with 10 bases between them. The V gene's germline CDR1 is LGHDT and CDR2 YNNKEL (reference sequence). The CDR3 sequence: CASSQGGPLGELFF. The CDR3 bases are TGTGCCAGCAGCCAAGGGGGACCACTCGGGGAGCTGTTTTTT.

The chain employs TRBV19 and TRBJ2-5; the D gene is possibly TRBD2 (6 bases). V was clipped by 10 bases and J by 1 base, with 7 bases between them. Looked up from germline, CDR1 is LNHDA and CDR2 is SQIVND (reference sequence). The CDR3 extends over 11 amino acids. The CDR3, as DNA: TGTGCCACGGGGGTCCAAGAGACCCAGTACTTC. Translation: CATGVQETQYF.

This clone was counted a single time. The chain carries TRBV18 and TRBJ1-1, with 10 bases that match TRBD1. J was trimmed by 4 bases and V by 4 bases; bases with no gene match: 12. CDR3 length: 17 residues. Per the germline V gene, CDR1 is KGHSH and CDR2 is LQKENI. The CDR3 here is CASSLTTGQGPSTEAFF. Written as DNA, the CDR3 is TGTGCCAGCTCACTCACAACGGGACAGGGGCCGAGCACTGAAGCTTTCTTT.

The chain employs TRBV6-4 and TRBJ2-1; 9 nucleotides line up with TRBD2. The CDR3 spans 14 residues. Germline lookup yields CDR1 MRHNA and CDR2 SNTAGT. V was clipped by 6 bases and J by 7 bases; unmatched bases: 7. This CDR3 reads CASSETSGHNEQFF. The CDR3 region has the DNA TGTGCCAGCAGCGAGACTAGCGGTCATAATGAGCAGTTCTTC.

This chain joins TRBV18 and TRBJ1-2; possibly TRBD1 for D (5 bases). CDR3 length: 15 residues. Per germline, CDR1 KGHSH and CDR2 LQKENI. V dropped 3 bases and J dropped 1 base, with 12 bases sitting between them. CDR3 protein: CASSPNGADNYGYTF. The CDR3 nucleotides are TGTGCCAGCTCACCTAACGGGGCGGATAACTATGGCTACACCTTC.

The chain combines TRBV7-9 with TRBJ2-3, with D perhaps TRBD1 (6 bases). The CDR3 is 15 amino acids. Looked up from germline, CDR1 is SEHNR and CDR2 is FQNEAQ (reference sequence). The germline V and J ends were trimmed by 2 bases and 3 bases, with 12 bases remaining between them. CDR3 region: CASSLSGDGTDTQYF. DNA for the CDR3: TGTGCCAGCAGCTTATCAGGGGATGGGACAGATACGCAGTATTTT.

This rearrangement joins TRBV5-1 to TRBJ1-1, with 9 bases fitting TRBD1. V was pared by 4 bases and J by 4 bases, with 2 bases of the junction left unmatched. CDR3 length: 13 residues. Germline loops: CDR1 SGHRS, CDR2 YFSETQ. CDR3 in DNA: TGCGCCAGCAGCGTGACAGGGGGCACTGAAGCTTTCTTT. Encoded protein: CASSVTGGTEAFF.

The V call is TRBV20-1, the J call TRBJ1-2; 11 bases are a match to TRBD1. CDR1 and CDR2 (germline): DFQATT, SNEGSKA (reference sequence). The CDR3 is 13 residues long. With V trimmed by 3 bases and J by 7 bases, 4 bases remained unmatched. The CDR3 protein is CSASGQGASGYTF. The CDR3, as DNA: TGCAGTGCTAGTGGACAGGGGGCGTCTGGCTACACCTTC.

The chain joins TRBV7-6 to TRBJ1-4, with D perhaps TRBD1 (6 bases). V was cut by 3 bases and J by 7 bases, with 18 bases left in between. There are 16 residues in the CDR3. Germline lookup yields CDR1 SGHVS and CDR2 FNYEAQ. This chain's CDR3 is CASSLNHRVGGEKLFF. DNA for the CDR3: TGTGCCAGCAGCTTGAACCACAGGGTTGGTGGTGAAAAACTGTTTTTT.

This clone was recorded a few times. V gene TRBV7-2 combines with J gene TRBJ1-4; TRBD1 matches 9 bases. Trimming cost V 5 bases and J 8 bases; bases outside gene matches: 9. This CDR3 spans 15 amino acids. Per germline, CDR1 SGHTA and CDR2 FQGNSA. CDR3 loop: CASSQGTGGGEKLFF. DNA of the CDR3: TGTGCCAGCAGCCAAGGAACAGGGGGCGGAGAAAAACTGTTTTTT.

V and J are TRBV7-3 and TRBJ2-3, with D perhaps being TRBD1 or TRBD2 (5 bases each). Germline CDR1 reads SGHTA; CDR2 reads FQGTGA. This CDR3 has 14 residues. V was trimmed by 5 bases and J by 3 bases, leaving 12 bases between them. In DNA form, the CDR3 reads TGTGCCAGCAGCCGGTCAGGGACGACAGATACGCAGTATTTT. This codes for CASSRSGTTDTQYF. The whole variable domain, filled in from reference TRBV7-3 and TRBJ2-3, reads GAGVSQTPSNKVTEKGKYVELRCDPISGHTALYWYRQSLGQGPEFLIYFQGTGAADDSGLPNDRFFAVRPEGSVSTLKIQRTERGDSAVYLCASSRSGTTDTQYFGPGTRLTVL.

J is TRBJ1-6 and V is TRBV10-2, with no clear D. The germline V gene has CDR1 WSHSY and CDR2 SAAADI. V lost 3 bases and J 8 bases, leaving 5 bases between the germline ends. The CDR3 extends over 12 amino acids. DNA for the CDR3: TGCGCCAGCAGTGACGGGGATTCACCCCTCCACTTT. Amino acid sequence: CASSDGDSPLHF.

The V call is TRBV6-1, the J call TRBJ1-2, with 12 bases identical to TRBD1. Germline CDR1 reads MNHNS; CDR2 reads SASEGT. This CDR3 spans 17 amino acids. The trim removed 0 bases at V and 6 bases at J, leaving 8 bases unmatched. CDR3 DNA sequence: TGTGCCAGCAGTGAAGCGCGGGGACAGGGGGCGCGGAATGGCTACACCTTC. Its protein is CASSEARGQGARNGYTF.

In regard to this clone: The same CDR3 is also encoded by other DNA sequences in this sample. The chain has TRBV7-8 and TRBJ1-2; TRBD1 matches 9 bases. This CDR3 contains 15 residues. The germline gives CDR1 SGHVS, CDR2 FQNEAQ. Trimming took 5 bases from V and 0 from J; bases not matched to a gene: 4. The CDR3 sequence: CASSRQGVPNYGYTF. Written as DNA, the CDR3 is TGTGCCAGCAGCCGACAGGGGGTCCCTAACTATGGCTACACCTTC.

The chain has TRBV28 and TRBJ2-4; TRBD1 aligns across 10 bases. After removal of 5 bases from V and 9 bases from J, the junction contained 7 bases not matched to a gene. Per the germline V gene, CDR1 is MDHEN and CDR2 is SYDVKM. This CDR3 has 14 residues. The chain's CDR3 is CASSRPDRGSIQYF. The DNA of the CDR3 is TGTGCCAGCAGTCGCCCGGACAGGGGGAGCATTCAGTACTTC.

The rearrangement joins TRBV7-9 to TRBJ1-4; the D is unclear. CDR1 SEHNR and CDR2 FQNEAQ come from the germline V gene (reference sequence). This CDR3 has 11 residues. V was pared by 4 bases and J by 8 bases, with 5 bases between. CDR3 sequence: CASSSVEKLFF. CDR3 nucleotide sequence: TGTGCCAGCAGCTCGGTGGAAAAACTGTTTTTT.

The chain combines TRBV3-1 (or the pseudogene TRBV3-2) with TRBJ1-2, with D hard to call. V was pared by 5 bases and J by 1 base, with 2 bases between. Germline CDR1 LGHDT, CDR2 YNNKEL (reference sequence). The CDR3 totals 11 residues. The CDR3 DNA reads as TGTGCCAGCAGCTTTAACTATGGCTACACCTTC. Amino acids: CASSFNYGYTF.

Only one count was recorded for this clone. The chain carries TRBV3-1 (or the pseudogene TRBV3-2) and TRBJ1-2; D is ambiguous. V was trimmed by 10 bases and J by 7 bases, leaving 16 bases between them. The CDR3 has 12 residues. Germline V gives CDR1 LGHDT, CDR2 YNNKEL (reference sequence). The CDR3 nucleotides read TGTGCCACCACGGGGTTGGGTGCTGGCTACACCTTC. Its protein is CATTGLGAGYTF.

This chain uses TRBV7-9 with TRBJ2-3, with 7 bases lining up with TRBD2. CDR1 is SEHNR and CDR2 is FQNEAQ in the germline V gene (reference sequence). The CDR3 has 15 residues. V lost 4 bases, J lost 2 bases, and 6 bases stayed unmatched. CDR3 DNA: TGTGCCAGCAGCTCATGGGGGGGAACCACAGATACGCAGTATTTT. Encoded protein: CASSSWGGTTDTQYF.

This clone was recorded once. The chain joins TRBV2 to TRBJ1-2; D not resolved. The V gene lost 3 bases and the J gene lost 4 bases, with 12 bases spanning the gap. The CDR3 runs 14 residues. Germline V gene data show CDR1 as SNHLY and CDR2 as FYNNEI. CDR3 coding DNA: TGTGCCAGCAGTGAGAGGGCAGCTAGCTATGGCTACACCTTC. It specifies CASSERAASYGYTF.